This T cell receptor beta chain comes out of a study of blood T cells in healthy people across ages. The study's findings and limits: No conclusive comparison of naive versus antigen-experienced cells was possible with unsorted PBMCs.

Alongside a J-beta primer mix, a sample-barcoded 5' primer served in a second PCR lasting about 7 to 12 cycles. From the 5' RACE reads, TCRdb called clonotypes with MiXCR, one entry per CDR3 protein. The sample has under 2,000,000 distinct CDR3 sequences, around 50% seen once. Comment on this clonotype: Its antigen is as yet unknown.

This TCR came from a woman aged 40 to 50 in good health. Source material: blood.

Written as DNA, the CDR3 is TGTGCCAGCAGCCTCACAGGGCGGGCAAATTCACCCCTCCACTTT. Its protein is CASSLTGRANSPLHF. The chain uses TRBV7-9 and TRBJ1-6; a weak D match, TRBD1 (6 bases). Trimming took off 5 bases at V and 7 bases at J, with 15 bases between the two ends. The CDR3 is made up of 15 amino acids. Germline assignment: CDR1 SEHNR and CDR2 FQNEAQ (reference sequence).